The T cell receptor (beta chain) under discussion was sequenced for a study of cytomegalovirus exposure and HLA in healthy donors (dated by TCRdb to about 2017). For the study in its entirety: According to an earlier analysis of 550 to 750 of the donors, 150 million to 200 million T cells yielded some 110 million unique TCR beta sequences and approximately 280 Gb of sequence data. Typing coverage varied by locus: about 620-630 donors for A, B, C, DRB1 and DQB1; roughly 500 for DQA1; over 600 for DPA1; roughly 470 for DPB1. The study was designed to test whether signatures of past pathogen exposure could be identified by cataloging public T cell receptors. Donor age, sex, ethnicity and CMV serostatus were compiled alongside the repertoire data. Several DR-DQ haplotypes were handled as single units for association and clustering, since linkage in the cohort was strong. Approximately 310 gigabases of sequencing data and 91 million or so unique TCR sequences made up an early release that covered over 550 HLA-typed donors. In a later genetic analysis, genome-wide SNP genotypes for about 60% of the 666 donors were used, and that subset was treated as a discovery cohort. The later analysis used no new phenotypic data to find candidate immune exposures, relying instead on TCR beta sequences and their occurrence across donors. A separate validation cohort of more than 100 different subjects was used in addition to the 666-subject first cohort. To decide whether each TCR beta V gene segment behaved as functional or pseudogenic, an earlier analysis of some 600 of the donors relied on high-throughput TCR beta sequencing. High-throughput TCR immunosequencing, statistical association of individual TCRs with disease status, and machine learning were combined to predict cytomegalovirus infection status. Every repertoire in the discovery cohort had been generated on one and the same sequencing platform. Among over 350 genotyped donors of the cohort, an average of approximately 230,000 unique TCR beta nucleotide sequences were sequenced per donor, roughly a sixth of them non-productive. Using immunosequencing, the study profiled T cell repertoires from fewer than 700 subjects and related those repertoires to cytomegalovirus serostatus. Of the approximately 400 genotyped donors, roughly 80% fell in the genetic ancestry cluster associated with self-reported Caucasian donors. In a later analysis, previously published TCR beta repertoires from more than 500 donors were re-analyzed and high-resolution HLA genotyping was added so that TCR occurrence patterns could be studied. HLA typing covered class I and class II loci at four-digit resolution.

Points the paper makes about the study in general: A later analysis found that HLA-associated TCR beta chains were more clonally expanded and had lower generation probabilities than equally common non-associated chains. When HLA alleles, especially DR and DQ, strongly co-occurred, TCR associations were difficult to assign to individual alleles. Sequencing depth was assumed to be roughly uniform across donors in the presence/absence analyses, though that assumption may not hold. The classifier was reported to diagnose cytomegalovirus status with high specificity and sensitivity in both the original and validation cohorts. In a later analysis, TCR association rates were found to vary across HLA loci, with the most associated TCRs seen for DRB1 alleles and the fewest for HLA-C alleles. At a false discovery rate of 0.05, a later analysis linked under 20,000 TCR beta sequences to specific HLA alleles. In a later analysis, several top co-occurrence clusters were reported to appear linked to parvovirus B19, influenza, CMV and Epstein-Barr virus. Because counts were too low, roughly 16 rarely observed V segments, including chromosome 9 orphons, were excluded from the earlier analysis of 587 of the donors. V-gene and J-gene trimming of TCR beta chains was associated with a missense DCLRE1C variant in a later genetic analysis, and the association was replicated in an independent cohort. HLA typing was unavailable for some donors at each locus, so association tests used only the typed subset. A further reported finding was that TCR beta sequences accurately predicted the HLA-A and HLA-B alleles for most subjects in the first cohort. For the cohort, immune exposure information was limited to CMV serostatus. Only TCR beta chains were sequenced in this cohort, and the absence of alpha or paired-chain data limited detectable features. Most CMV-associated TCR beta chains appeared to be HLA-restricted in a later analysis, and the HLA associations seemed to be driven largely by CMV exposure. In the study, around 150 TCR beta chains were listed as associated with cytomegalovirus. A group of highly shared sequence variants was considered likely to be a technical artifact of the sequencing pipeline. In vitro tests confirmed that a few of the cytomegalovirus-associated TCR beta chains recognize cytomegalovirus antigens. In an earlier analysis of 500 to 650 of the donors, most TCR beta V segments appeared in productive rearrangements about 90% or about 30% of the time, broadly matching IMGT annotations. Linkage disequilibrium might explain the correlated functional status among segregating V segments, but an unknown experimental factor could not be excluded. While some public TCRs were present in many individuals, most TCR sequences turned up only very rarely across donors. The authors suggested that the approach could potentially be extended to other disease states and immunological phenotypes. According to a later genetic analysis, donors in an Asian-associated ancestry cluster had fewer N-insertions in productive TCRs than the approximately 630-donor mean.

With regard to this clone: Its antigen target is currently unknown. Within one base of it there is no much larger clone, and no base qualities were kept.

In total, just over 650 healthy bone marrow donors made up the cohort. All cohort members were sampled while nominally healthy, although unrecorded immune exposures were likely present. The donor tested CMV seronegative and was one of the 352 seronegative cohort members. A peripheral blood sample was provided by each donor, and peripheral blood mononuclear cells were used for TCR beta sequencing. Genomic DNA extraction from the blood cell samples was performed with the Qiagen DNeasy Blood Extraction Kit. Receptors were amplified or captured by the immunoSEQ multiplex PCR assay. For the multiplex PCR, a mixture combining 60 forward primers for TCR Vbeta segments and 13 reverse primers for TCR Jbeta segments was used. The CDR3 region of rearranged TCR beta genes was amplified from genomic DNA by a multiplex PCR assay. The amplified TCR beta libraries were sequenced on the Illumina HiSeq System as 87-base-pair reads. The source study handled its data this way. Across the 600 to 700 repertoires, a later analysis counted roughly 84 million unique TCR beta chains, 9.5 million to 13 million of which were shared by at least two donors. Raw reads were error-corrected and collapsed into unique sequences with a nearest-neighbor algorithm that merged closely related sequences to remove PCR and sequencing errors. Alignment of CDR3 sequences to IMGT reference sequences was used to assign V, D and J gene segments. For a sequence to be retained, at least a six-nucleotide match to both a V gene segment and a J gene segment was required. A rearrangement was called productive if the CDR3 had no stop codons and remained in frame with V and J, and every other rearrangement was called non-productive. Following IMGT convention, CDR3 was defined as the stretch from the second conserved V-encoded cysteine to the conserved J-encoded phenylalanine. The earlier analysis of a few hundred of the donors excluded any sequence lacking an unambiguous match to a single V gene segment. An earlier analysis of over 450 of the donors classified V segments as functional when productive rearrangements were above 56.7% and as segregating when the standard deviation between donors was above 5%. A statistical classification framework was built for diagnosing cytomegalovirus status from the catalog of TCR beta chain sequences. A later analysis assigned V and J genes by comparing TCR nucleotide sequences with IMGT/GENE-DB human TR gene sequences. The TCRdist pipeline was used in a later analysis to assign CDR3 sequences and most-parsimonious VDJ recombination scenarios. In a later analysis, every TCR beta chain was defined by the combination of its CDR3 amino acid sequence and its V-gene family, and reads without a unique V-gene family were dropped. As a way to deal with suspected cross-contamination and a sequencing artifact, a later analysis dropped under 600 nucleotide sequences that were highly shared and had low generation probability. In a later analysis, a clonal expansion index for each public chain was calculated from normalized within-repertoire ranks of inferred template counts. Generation probabilities in a later analysis came from a VDJ recombination model fitted to out-of-frame rearrangements, and those results were checked against IGoR. A later analysis scored TCR-TCR, TCR-HLA and TCR-CMV co-occurrence with hypergeometric tests, applying a repertoire-size bias correction to TCR pairs. False discovery rates were estimated in a later analysis by permuting HLA or CMV assignments 20 times. In a later analysis, co-occurring TCRs were grouped with DBSCAN, and TCRdist sequence similarity was added when clustering was performed within HLA-allele-positive subsets. Repertoires with fewer than 30,000 or more than 120,000 public chains, plus five repertoires with anomalous nucleotide sharing, were excluded from co-occurrence clustering. The table was pulled from immuneACCESS by TCRdb, which kept in-frame rearrangements only. Such tables lose some clones; where checked, under half of the loss comes from unresolved V genes, and the rest has no known cause. Clone size and the V and J calls come from that table; the DNA yielded D and trimming. Across this sample there are about 150,000 clones, with roughly 88% seen only once. The ten largest clones capture roughly 1.4% of the sample.

Sequenced: PBMCs. The receptor's source is a woman in her late teens or twenties in good health and CMV-seronegative.

The bases read TGTGCCAGCAGACCCGGGACAGGGTTCACCAATCAGCCCCAGCATTTT. Its protein is CASRPGTGFTNQPQHF. The chain is assembled from TRBV28 and TRBJ1-5, and 9 junctional nucleotides match TRBD1. V lost 6 bases and J lost 3 bases, and the count of bases not matched to a germline gene is 9. The CDR3 starts with the cysteine, ends with the phenylalanine, and has 16 residues. Just the 48-base CDR3 DNA is kept, in frame starting at base 1. Via the germline V gene, CDR1 is MDHEN and CDR2 SYDVKM.